The clone carrying this TCR beta chain showed up just a few times. Its antigen is unknown. This specimen comes from a study of CD8 T cells in ankylosing spondylitis. Whole-study results and caveats: Apparently characteristic of ankylosing spondylitis blood was a TCR beta motif (about 8 highly homologous variants).

V shed 4 bases and J shed 0 bases, with 18 bases lying between them. The CDR3 is 18 amino acids. Germline values: CDR1 SGHAT, CDR2 FQDESV (reference sequence). TCRdb reprocessed the 5' RACE reads with MiXCR, giving one entry per CDR3 protein. The table shows more than 600,000 distinct CDR3 sequences, with about 20% occurring only once. The chain carries TRBV11-1 and TRBJ1-4, with D unclear. The sequence was collected from a male donor with ankylosing spondylitis. The sample comprised blood, either unsorted or a sorted T cell fraction (not recorded which). This chain's CDR3 is CASSSARESIATNEKLFF. CDR3 coding DNA: TGTGCCAGCAGCTCAGCGAGGGAGTCCATTGCAACTAATGAAAAACTGTTTTTT.